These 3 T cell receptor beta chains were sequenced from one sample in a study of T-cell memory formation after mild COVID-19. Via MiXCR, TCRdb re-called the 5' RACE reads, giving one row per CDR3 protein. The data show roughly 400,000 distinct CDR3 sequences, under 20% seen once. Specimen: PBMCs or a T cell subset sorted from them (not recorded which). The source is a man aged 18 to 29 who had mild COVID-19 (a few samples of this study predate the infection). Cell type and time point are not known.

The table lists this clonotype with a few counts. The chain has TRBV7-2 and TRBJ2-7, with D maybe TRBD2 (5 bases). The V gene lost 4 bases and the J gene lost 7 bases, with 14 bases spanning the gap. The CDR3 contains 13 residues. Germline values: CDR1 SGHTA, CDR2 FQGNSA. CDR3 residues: CASSSDFMQEQYF. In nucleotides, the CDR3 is TGTGCCAGCAGCTCGGACTTTATGCAAGAGCAGTACTTC.

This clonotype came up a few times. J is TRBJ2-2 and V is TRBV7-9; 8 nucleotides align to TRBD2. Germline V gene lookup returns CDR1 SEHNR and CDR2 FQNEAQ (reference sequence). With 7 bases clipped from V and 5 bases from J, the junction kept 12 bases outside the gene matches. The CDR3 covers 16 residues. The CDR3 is CASNKLLAGETGELFF. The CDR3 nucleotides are TGTGCCAGCAATAAGCTGCTAGCGGGCGAAACCGGGGAGCTGTTTTTT. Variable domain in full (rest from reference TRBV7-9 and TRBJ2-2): DTGVSQNPRHKITKRGQNVTFRCDPISEHNRLYWYRQTLGQGPEFLTYFQNEAQLEKSRLLSDRFSAERPKGSFSTLEIQRTEQGDSAMYLCASNKLLAGETGELFFGEGSRLTVL.

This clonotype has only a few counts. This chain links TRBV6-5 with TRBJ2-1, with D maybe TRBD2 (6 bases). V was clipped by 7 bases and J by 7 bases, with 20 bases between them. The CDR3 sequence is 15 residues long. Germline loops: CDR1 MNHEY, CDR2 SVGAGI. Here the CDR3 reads CASTPPYSGGNEQFF. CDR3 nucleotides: TGTGCCAGCACCCCCCCCTACTCCGGGGGAAATGAGCAGTTCTTC.